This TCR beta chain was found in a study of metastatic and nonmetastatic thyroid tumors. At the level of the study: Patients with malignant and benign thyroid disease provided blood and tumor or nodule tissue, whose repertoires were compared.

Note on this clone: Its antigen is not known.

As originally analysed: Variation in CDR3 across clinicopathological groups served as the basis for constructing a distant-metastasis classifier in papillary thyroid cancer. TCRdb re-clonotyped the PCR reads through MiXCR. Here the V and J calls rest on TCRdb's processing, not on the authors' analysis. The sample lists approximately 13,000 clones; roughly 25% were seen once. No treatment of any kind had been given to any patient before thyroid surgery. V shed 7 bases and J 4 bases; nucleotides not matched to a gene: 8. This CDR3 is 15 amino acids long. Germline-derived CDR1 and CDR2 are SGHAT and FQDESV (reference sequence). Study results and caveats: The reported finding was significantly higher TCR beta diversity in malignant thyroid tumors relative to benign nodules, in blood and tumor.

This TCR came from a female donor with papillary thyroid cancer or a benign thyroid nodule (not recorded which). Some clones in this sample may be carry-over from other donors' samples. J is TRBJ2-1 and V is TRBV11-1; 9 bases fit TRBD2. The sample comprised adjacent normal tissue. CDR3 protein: CASIPGLANYNEQFF. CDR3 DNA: TGTGCCAGCATCCCGGGACTAGCTAATTACAATGAGCAGTTCTTC.